This T cell receptor (beta chain) was sequenced during a study of blood T cell repertoires in COVID-19. Study background: Acute and convalescent COVID-19 samples came from the United States, Italy and Spain.

The CDR3 length is 14 residues. V dropped 5 bases and J dropped 13 bases, with 23 bases sitting between them. Profiling relied on immunoSEQ multiplex PCR, and the TCRdb table lists in-frame clones only, not all of them. The sample carries around 80,000 clones, roughly 78% recorded once. This sequence was found in a man in his fifties or sixties with acute or convalescent COVID-19. The chain carries TRBV23-1 and TRBJ1-1; a possible D gene is TRBD1 (5 bases). TRBV23-1 counts as an open reading frame of uncertain function. Sequenced: peripheral blood. CDR3 DNA: TGCGCCAGCAGTTACACGCAGGATTTCAGGGTAGGTTTCTTT. Translated: CASSYTQDFRVGFF.